This T cell receptor beta chain originates from a study of CD8+CD57+ T cells in acquired aplastic anemia. Background on the study: On average, sorted CD4+ and CD8+ cells gave around 3 ug of DNA. Healthy-donor CD4+ cells averaged approximately 11 million reads. Broader study findings: Significance was not reached for CD8+ Simpson's diversity between patients and controls. A set of about 28 CD8+ CDR3 sequences was shared between patients and controls, and these sequences appeared highly expressed in patients.

At least ten counts were recorded for this clonotype. Antigen: not known. The V and J ends lost 7 bases and 1 base, in that order; junction bases with no gene match: 14. CDR1 WSHSY and CDR2 SAAADI come from the germline V gene. The CDR3 is 17 residues long. Genomic DNA, serving as template, underwent TCR beta VDJ and CDR3 profiling. TCRdb itself ran the reads through MiXCR, one entry per CDR3 protein. Of some 200,000 distinct CDR3 sequences in the sample, approximately 35% were seen once. The chain couples TRBV10-2 to TRBJ1-2, with 8 nucleotides matching TRBD1. Sequenced sample: sorted CD4+, CD8+, or CD8+CD57+ T cells (not recorded which) from PBMCs. The receptor was isolated from a human donor in good health, serving as a control. The CDR3 bases are TGCGCCAGCAATACAGACCCGGGACAGGAGAGTAACTATGGCTACACCTTC. Translation: CASNTDPGQESNYGYTF.